What follows are 29 T cell receptor beta chains derived from one specimen sequenced in a study of CD8+ T cells in alopecia areata (dated by TCRdb to about 2018). To prepare the library, the immunoSEQ multiplex PCR assay was applied. To provide template for TCR sequencing, every sample had RNA extracted and reverse transcribed into cDNA. TCRdb's version of the immuneACCESS table is confined to in-frame rearrangements and falls short of the full clone set. An unresolved V gene accounts for under half of the shortfall where checked; the remainder is of unknown origin. The sample contains nearly 110,000 clones, 80% to 85% of them found a single time. The leading ten clones occupy roughly a quarter of the sample. Interpreted using the paper, the time point label stands for: 24 weeks on oral tofacitinib. The treatment or condition tag for this specimen amounts to: oral pan-JAK inhibitor, 5-10 mg twice daily.

The source was CD8+ T cells sorted from blood, collected at week 24, from a patient treated with tofacitinib. Receptors originate from a human donor with alopecia areata.

The chain employs TRBV15 and TRBJ2-5; D remains ambiguous. Germline CDR1 and CDR2: LNHNV and YYDKDF (reference sequence). The ends were cut back, 0 bases at V and 5 bases at J, with 7 bases in the middle. The CDR3 length is 13 residues. CDR3 nucleotide sequence: TGTGCCACCAGCAGAGACTTGCAGGAGACCCAGTACTTC. Its translation is CATSRDLQETQYF.

A few counts support this clone. This sample also contains other DNA sequences that code for the same CDR3. This chain uses TRBV13 with TRBJ2-5, with D perhaps matching TRBD2 (6 bases). This CDR3 spans 13 amino acids. V was trimmed by 5 bases and J by 5 bases, leaving 12 bases between them. Germline-derived CDR1 and CDR2 are PRHDT and FYEKMQ (reference sequence). The CDR3 sequence is CASSPRGRETQYF. CDR3 nucleotide sequence: TGTGCCAGCAGCCCCCGTGGGAGGGAGACCCAGTACTTC. The whole variable domain, remainder taken from reference TRBV13 and TRBJ2-5, is AAGVIQSPRHLIKEKRETATLKCYPIPRHDTVYWYQQGPGQDPQFLISFYEKMQSDKGSIPDRFSAQQFSDYHSELNMSSLELGDSALYFCASSPRGRETQYFGPGTRLLVL.

The V call is TRBV6-1, the J call TRBJ1-5; no clear D. V dropped 0 bases and J dropped 0 bases, with 12 bases sitting between them. This CDR3 contains 17 residues. In germline, CDR1 is MNHNS, CDR2 SASEGT. CDR3 protein: CASSEAPDKYSNQPQHF. The CDR3 DNA reads TGTGCCAGCAGTGAAGCGCCTGACAAATATAGCAATCAGCCCCAGCATTTT.

The V call is TRBV21-1, the J call TRBJ2-7; TRBD2 reflects the table's D call only, with no check against the DNA. TRBV21-1 has pseudogene status. This CDR3 contains 16 residues. In DNA form, the CDR3 reads TGTGCCAGCAGCTGTTTGCCGGGACTAGCGGTACGGGAGCAGTACTTC. Translation: CASSCLPGLAVREQYF.

This chain uses TRBV4-2 with TRBJ2-2, with D possibly being TRBD2 (6 bases). Germline assignment: CDR1 LGHNA and CDR2 YNFKEQ. V gave up 1 base and J gave up 2 bases, with 8 bases separating them. CDR3 length: 15 residues. The CDR3 protein is CASSQGGDNTGELFF. The CDR3, as DNA: TGTGCCAGCAGCCAAGGGGGGGATAACACCGGGGAGCTGTTTTTT.

This clone came up a few times. The chain recombines TRBV10-3 with TRBJ2-7; D might be TRBD1 (5 bases). There are 13 residues in the CDR3. Germline-derived CDR1 and CDR2 are ENHRY and SYGVKD. The V end lost 8 bases, the J end lost 3 bases, and 14 bases lay between the germline ends. CDR3 residues: CAIGPDTNYEQYF. CDR3 DNA sequence: TGTGCCATCGGCCCGGACACGAACTACGAGCAGTACTTC.

This clone showed up just once. In DNA form, the CDR3 reads TGTGCCTGGGCCCCCAGCGCTAGCTCCTACGAGCAGTACTTC. Encoded protein: CAWAPSASSYEQYF. The chain is built from TRBV30 and TRBJ2-7, with D unclear. With 5 bases removed from V and 0 bases from J, the gap between germline ends came to 14 bases. The CDR3 length is 14 residues. Germline V CDR1 and CDR2: GTSNPN, SVGIG (reference sequence).

The V call is TRBV27, the J call TRBJ2-1; TRBD2 matches 12 bases. Germline V CDR1 and CDR2: MNHEY, SMNVEV (reference sequence). The CDR3 extends over 16 amino acids. Losses at the gene ends were 6 bases for V and 8 bases for J; bases not matched to a gene: 11. CDR3 loop: CASSHRTSGVEYEQFF. Written as DNA, the CDR3 is TGTGCCAGCAGCCATCGGACTAGCGGGGTGGAGTATGAGCAGTTCTTC.

The CDR3 protein is CASRPPDSYNEQFF. For the CDR3, the DNA is TGTGCCAGCAGACCCCCCGACAGCTACAATGAGCAGTTCTTC. V gene TRBV5-8 combines with J gene TRBJ2-1; TRBD1 is a possible D gene (5 bases). Germline V CDR1 and CDR2: SGHTS, YDEGEE. Trimming stripped 5 bases from V and 3 bases from J, with 12 bases between. The CDR3 runs 14 residues.

The chain is built from TRBV4-3 and TRBJ2-5; D possibly corresponds to TRBD1 (5 bases). CDR1 is LGHNA and CDR2 is YSLEER in the germline V gene. The V end lost 0 bases, the J end lost 5 bases, and 7 bases lay between the germline ends. The CDR3 totals 13 residues. CDR3 amino acids: CASSQDPGETQYF. The CDR3 DNA sequence: TGCGCCAGCAGCCAAGATCCAGGGGAGACCCAGTACTTC.

The chain carries TRBV27 and TRBJ1-1, with TRBD1 as a possible D gene (6 bases). This CDR3 region has 13 residues. Germline V gene data show CDR1 as MNHEY and CDR2 as SMNVEV (reference sequence). With 3 bases removed from V and 5 bases from J, the gap between germline ends came to 10 bases. The CDR3 sequence is CASSFNRETEAFF. In DNA, the CDR3 is TGTGCCAGCAGTTTTAACAGGGAAACTGAAGCTTTCTTT.

The chain employs TRBV9 and TRBJ1-1, with D uncertain. V shed 0 bases and J shed 0 bases, with 3 bases lying between them. Germline CDR1 SGDLS, CDR2 YYNGEE. There are 13 residues in the CDR3. CDR3 DNA sequence: TGTGCCAGCAGCGTAGCGGTGAACACTGAAGCTTTCTTT. Its translation is CASSVAVNTEAFF.

This chain joins TRBV29-1 and TRBJ2-5, with 13 bases that match TRBD2. The CDR3 runs to 14 residues. Trimming cost V 5 bases and J 1 base; bases outside gene matches: 1. CDR1 SQVTM and CDR2 ANQGSEA come from the germline V gene. The CDR3 coding sequence is TGCAGCGTTCGACTAGCGGGGGGCCAAGAGACCCAGTACTTC. Translation: CSVRLAGGQETQYF.

This clone was detected only a few times. This CDR3 is also generated by other DNA sequences in the sample. The chain carries TRBV2 and TRBJ2-1, with D unclear. The CDR3 is 10 residues long. Trimming cost V 7 bases and J 7 bases, with 5 bases left between them. Looked up from germline, CDR1 is SNHLY and CDR2 is FYNNEI. CDR3 DNA: TGTGCCAGCATAGGGAATGAGCAGTTCTTC. Translation: CASIGNEQFF.

This chain joins TRBV6-5 and TRBJ2-7; 8 positions agree with TRBD1. Per germline, CDR1 MNHEY and CDR2 SVGAGI. V lost 6 bases and J lost 3; bases outside the gene matches: 10. This CDR3 has 15 residues. The CDR3 region is CASSLTGVKLYEQYF. The CDR3 nucleotides read TGTGCCAGCAGCTTGACAGGGGTCAAGCTCTACGAGCAGTACTTC.

This clone was picked up a small number of times. This sequence joins TRBV10-3 and TRBJ2-1; TRBD1 matches 9 bases. Germline CDR1 is ENHRY and CDR2 is SYGVKD. CDR3 length: 16 residues. V gave up 5 bases and J gave up 4 bases; unmatched junction bases: 9. CDR3 DNA: TGTGCCATCAGTCCTCTCCGGGACAGGGATTACAATGAGCAGTTCTTC. Translating gives CAISPLRDRDYNEQFF.

The chain uses TRBV2 and TRBJ1-4; TRBD1 aligns across 10 bases. Germline-derived CDR1 and CDR2 are SNHLY and FYNNEI. The CDR3 runs 15 residues. V dropped 6 bases and J dropped 5; count of bases not matched to a gene: 6. The CDR3 DNA reads as TGTGCCAGCAGCGATCCGGGACAGGGGAATGAAAAACTGTTTTTT. Residues: CASSDPGQGNEKLFF. Based on the CDR3 plus reference TRBV2 and TRBJ1-4, the full variable domain is EPEVTQTPSHQVTQMGQEVILRCVPISNHLYFYWYRQILGQKVEFLVSFYNNEISEKSEIFDDQFSVERPDGSNFTLKIRSTKLEDSAMYFCASSDPGQGNEKLFFGSGTQLSVL.

The chain combines TRBV4-3 with TRBJ2-7; D not resolved. CDR1 and CDR2 (germline): LGHNA, YSLEER. There are 15 residues in the CDR3. The V and J ends lost 0 bases and 0 bases respectively, with 9 bases between them. This chain's CDR3 is CASSQDRHSSYEQYF. Written as DNA, the CDR3 is TGCGCCAGCAGCCAAGATAGGCACAGCTCCTACGAGCAGTACTTC.

This sequence joins TRBV6-5 and TRBJ2-5; D is possibly TRBD1 (6 bases). Germline CDR1 is MNHEY and CDR2 is SVGAGI. Trimming removed 5 bases from V and 4 bases from J, with 14 bases in between. The CDR3 extends over 14 amino acids. DNA for the CDR3: TGTGCCAGCAGTGAACAGGGCTTTGGAGAGACCCAGTACTTC. Encoded protein: CASSEQGFGETQYF.

V and J are TRBV6-5 and TRBJ2-7, with D perhaps TRBD1 (6 bases). The CDR3 sequence is 13 residues long. Germline V lookup: CDR1 MNHEY, CDR2 SVGAGI. The V end lost 6 bases, the J end lost 6 bases, and 15 bases lay between the germline ends. CDR3 amino acids: CASSHGTGFEQYF. CDR3 nucleotide sequence: TGTGCCAGCAGCCACGGAACAGGGTTCGAGCAGTACTTC.

The chain combines TRBV7-6 with TRBJ2-5; 7 bases are a match to TRBD1. There are 13 residues in the CDR3. V shed 5 bases, J shed 4 bases, and the junction held 4 bases outside the gene matches. Germline values: CDR1 SGHVS, CDR2 FNYEAQ. CDR3 in amino acids: CASSETGIETQYF. The CDR3 coding sequence is TGTGCCAGCAGCGAGACAGGGATAGAGACCCAGTACTTC.

This chain uses TRBV5-6 with TRBJ2-5; no clear D. The CDR3 covers 13 residues. Trimming stripped 5 bases from V and 4 bases from J, with 12 bases between. Germline V gene sequence: CDR1 SGHDT, CDR2 YYEEEE. The CDR3 reads CASSRAATETQYF. The CDR3, as DNA: TGTGCCAGCAGTCGCGCCGCAACAGAGACCCAGTACTTC.

V is TRBV6-5 and J is TRBJ2-7; the D is unclear. V was pared by 4 bases and J by 5 bases, with 6 bases between. The CDR3 has 11 amino acids. Germline CDR1 is MNHEY and CDR2 is SVGAGI. DNA for the CDR3: TGTGCCAGCAGTTTTGCCGACGAGCAGTACTTC. Translating it yields CASSFADEQYF.

The chain employs TRBV4-3 and TRBJ2-7; TRBD1 aligns across 8 bases. V was pared by 4 bases and J by 2 bases, with 7 bases of the junction left unmatched. The CDR3 runs to 15 residues. Germline assignment: CDR1 LGHNA and CDR2 YSLEER. Written as DNA, the CDR3 is TGCGCCAGCAGCCTAGAGGCAGGGGGCCCCTACGAGCAGTACTTC. Its protein product is CASSLEAGGPYEQYF.

This chain links TRBV4-1 with TRBJ1-4, with D unclear. Trimming took off 0 bases at V and 4 bases at J, with 9 bases between the two ends. This CDR3 spans 15 amino acids. The V gene's germline CDR1 is MGHRA and CDR2 YSYEKL. CDR3 sequence: CASSQDRWGNEKLFF. CDR3 in DNA: TGCGCCAGCAGCCAAGATCGGTGGGGTAATGAAAAACTGTTTTTT.

The sample holds many counts of this clone. The V and J genes are TRBV6-4 and TRBJ2-2, with 7 bases lining up with TRBD2. V trimming: 3 bases; J trimming: 8 bases; junction bases outside the gene matches: 18. From germline, CDR1 is MRHNA and CDR2 SNTAGT. The CDR3 covers 18 residues. CDR3 protein: CASSDSRGGAPAWGELFF. DNA of the CDR3: TGTGCCAGCAGTGATTCGAGGGGAGGGGCACCAGCTTGGGGGGAGCTGTTTTTT.

The rearrangement uses TRBV7-2 and TRBJ2-1; tentative D call: TRBD2 (5 bases). V was shortened by 4 bases and J by 7 bases, with 8 bases between the two germline ends. CDR3 length equals 12 residues. Germline V CDR1 and CDR2: SGHTA, FQGNSA. The CDR3: CASSSTRNEQFF. CDR3 nucleotide sequence: TGTGCCAGCAGCTCAACTAGGAATGAGCAGTTCTTC.

The rearrangement uses TRBV5-7 and TRBJ2-1; 15 nucleotides align to TRBD2. TRBV5-7 is filed as an ORF, its function uncertain. There are 17 residues in the CDR3. V gave up 4 bases and J gave up 8 bases; unmatched junction bases: 10. In nucleotides, the CDR3 is TGTGCCAGCAGCGGAGGACTAGCGGGGGGGCTAAGGGATGAGCAGTTCTTC. Translation gives CASSGGLAGGLRDEQFF.

The chain employs TRBV7-9 and TRBJ2-5; 7 positions agree with TRBD1. Germline CDR1 SEHNR, CDR2 FQNEAQ (reference sequence). The CDR3 sequence is 14 residues long. J lost 1 base, V lost 4 bases, and 3 bases had no gene match. CDR3: CASSSRDSQETQYF. The CDR3 DNA reads as TGTGCCAGCAGCTCCCGGGACAGCCAAGAGACCCAGTACTTC.